This is a list of T cell receptor beta chains from one sample in a study of T-cell memory formation after mild COVID-19. TCRdb reprocessed the 5' RACE reads via MiXCR and lists one record per CDR3 protein. The table lists about 400,000 distinct CDR3 sequences, less than 25% of them singletons, with around 12% in the top ten. Material for sequencing was PBMCs or a T cell subset sorted from them (not recorded which). These receptors originate from an adult woman who had mild COVID-19 (a few samples of this study predate the infection). Cell type and time point are not known. CDR3s leave out the opening cysteine and the closing phenylalanine or tryptophan. A D gene is named only where the DNA matches it firmly. Clone size is shown for a subset of rows, as once, few, many or a class of expanded clone.

TRBD1,TRBV12-3/TRBV12-4,-,TRBJ1-5,ASSLGQGSYQPQH
TRBD1,TRBV5-1,few,TRBJ2-5,ASSLVGTGARETQY
-,TRBV18,-,TRBJ1-1,ASSPKSKAGEAF
-,TRBV12-3/TRBV12-4,-,TRBJ1-4,ASTTGGALQREKLF
-,TRBV9,-,TRBJ2-7,ASSPRDTYYEQY
TRBD1,TRBV5-1,-,TRBJ1-5,ASSPGTGSPQH
-,TRBV18,few,TRBJ2-3,ASSATSTDTQY
-,TRBV3-1,few,TRBJ1-5,ASSQGNSQPQH
TRBD2,TRBV7-2,few,TRBJ2-2,ASSLGLVGLSGELF
-,TRBV24-1,few,TRBJ2-2,ATSRQNTGELF
TRBD1,TRBV12-3/TRBV12-4,few,TRBJ2-4,ASSFGTGRGNIQY
-,TRBV12-3/TRBV12-4,-,TRBJ2-2,ASRGADGELF
-,TRBV24-1,few,TRBJ2-1,ATSDPWGESYNEQF
TRBD2,TRBV20-1,-,TRBJ2-3,SAELAERTDTQY
TRBD1,TRBV7-3,few,TRBJ2-1,ASSLGDRVHEQF